The T cell receptor (beta chain) described here comes from a study of control samples from healthy donors and cancer patients. CDR3 length: 18 amino acids. V lost 1 base, J lost 4 bases, and 11 bases stayed unmatched. Germline V gene data show CDR1 as MNHNS and CDR2 as SASEGT. Repertoires were generated with immunoSEQ multiplex PCR, while TCRdb's copy carries only in-frame clones and drops some. The table has just over 150,000 clones, 93% seen once. The sequence was obtained from a man aged 50 or older in good health. The sample was blood. V and J are TRBV6-1 and TRBJ2-2, with 8 positions matching TRBD1. The CDR3 here is CASSEVAWTGWGTGELFF. In nucleotides, the CDR3 is TGTGCCAGCAGTGAAGTTGCTTGGACAGGGTGGGGCACCGGGGAGCTGTTTTTT.